This TCR beta chain emerged from a study of neurological immune-mediated disorders. The wider study: Secondary progressive disease was present in 3, and relapsing-remitting disease in some 30, of the approximately 35 multiple sclerosis patients.

The cDNA was generated through 5'RACE incorporating 10-nucleotide random UMIs. One entry per CDR3 protein results from TCRdb running MiXCR on the 5' RACE reads. The sample contains 90,000 to 100,000 distinct CDR3 sequences, about 3.8% of which appear only once. This clonotype was seen repeatedly, ten times or more. Its antigen is unidentified. Germline V gives CDR1 GTSNPN, CDR2 SVGIG (reference sequence). V was pared by 0 bases and J by 5 bases, with 10 bases between. The CDR3 spans 13 residues. Study-level points and caveats: TCR clonal expansion peaked in HTLV-1-associated myelopathy patients and was lowest in multiple sclerosis patients. One related-CDR3 cluster, identified by phylogenetic grouping, held the repertoires of 18 of 34 multiple sclerosis patients and was a possible signature.

This TCR was sampled from a young woman with multiple sclerosis. V and J are TRBV30 and TRBJ1-2, with D possibly TRBD1 on 5 matching bases. Material for sequencing was PBMCs. CDR3 region: CAWSVRGLYGYTF. CDR3 DNA: TGTGCCTGGAGTGTACGGGGGTTATATGGCTACACCTTC.